The TCR beta chain described here comes from a study of shared clonotypes between healthy human individuals. The study's findings and limits: Sharing of clonotypes among donors was expected to vary with sequencing depth.

Notes on this clone: What it recognizes is unknown. A junction end diverges from the germline sequence, so it may reflect a read error.

The study separated CD4+ cells into CD45RA+ naive and CD45RA-negative memory subsets. This CDR3 has 11 residues. Germline-derived CDR1 and CDR2 are MNHNS and SASEGT. Libraries were prepared by immunoSEQ multiplex PCR; TCRdb keeps only in-frame clonotypes and omits some of them. This repertoire shows a few million clones, under 97% found once; its top ten account for roughly 0.13%. The source is a man younger than 30 in good health. The chain employs TRBV6-1 and TRBJ1-2; D remains ambiguous. The source material was naive CD4+ T cells sorted from blood. The subset denotes: CD45RA+ positively selected. The DNA of the CDR3 is TGTGCCAGCACTGAAGACAAGTCGTACACCTTC. Translation gives CASTEDKSYTF.